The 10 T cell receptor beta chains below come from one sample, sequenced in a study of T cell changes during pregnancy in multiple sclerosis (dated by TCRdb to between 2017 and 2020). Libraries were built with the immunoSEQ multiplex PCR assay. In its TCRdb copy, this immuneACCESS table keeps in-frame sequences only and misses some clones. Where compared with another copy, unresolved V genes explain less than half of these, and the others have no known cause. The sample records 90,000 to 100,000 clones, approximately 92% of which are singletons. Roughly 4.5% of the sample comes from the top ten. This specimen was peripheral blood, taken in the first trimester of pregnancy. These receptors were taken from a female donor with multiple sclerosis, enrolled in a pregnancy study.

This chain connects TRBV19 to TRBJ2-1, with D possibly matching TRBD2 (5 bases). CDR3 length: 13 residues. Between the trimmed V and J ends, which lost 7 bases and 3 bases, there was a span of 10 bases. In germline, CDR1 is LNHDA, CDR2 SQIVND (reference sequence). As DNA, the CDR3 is TGTGCCAGTACCTCGGGGTACTACAATGAGCAGTTCTTC. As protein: CASTSGYYNEQFF.

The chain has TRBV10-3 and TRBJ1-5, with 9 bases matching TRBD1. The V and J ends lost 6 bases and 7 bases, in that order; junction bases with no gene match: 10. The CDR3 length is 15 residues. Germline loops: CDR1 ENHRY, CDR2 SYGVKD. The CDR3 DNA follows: TGTGCCATCAGGGAGGGACAGGGAATGGAACAGCCCCAGCATTTT. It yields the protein CAIREGQGMEQPQHF.

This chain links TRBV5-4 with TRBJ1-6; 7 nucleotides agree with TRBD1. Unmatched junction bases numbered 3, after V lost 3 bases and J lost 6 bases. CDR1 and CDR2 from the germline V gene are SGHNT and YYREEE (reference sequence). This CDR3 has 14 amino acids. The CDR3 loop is CASSSGQSNSPLHF. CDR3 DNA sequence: TGTGCCAGCAGCTCGGGACAGAGTAATTCACCCCTCCACTTT.

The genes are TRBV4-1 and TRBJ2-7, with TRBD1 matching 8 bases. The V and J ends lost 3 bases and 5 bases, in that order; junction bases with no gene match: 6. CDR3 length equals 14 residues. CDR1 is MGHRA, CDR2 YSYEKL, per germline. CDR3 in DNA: TGCGCCAGCAGCCAGAGGACAGGGCGGGACGAGCAGTACTTC. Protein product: CASSQRTGRDEQYF.

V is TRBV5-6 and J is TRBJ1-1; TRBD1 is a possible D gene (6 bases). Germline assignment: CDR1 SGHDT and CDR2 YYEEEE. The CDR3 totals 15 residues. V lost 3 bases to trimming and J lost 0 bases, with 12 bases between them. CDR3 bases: TGTGCCAGCAGCTCTGGGACATTTATGAACACTGAAGCTTTCTTT. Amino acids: CASSSGTFMNTEAFF.

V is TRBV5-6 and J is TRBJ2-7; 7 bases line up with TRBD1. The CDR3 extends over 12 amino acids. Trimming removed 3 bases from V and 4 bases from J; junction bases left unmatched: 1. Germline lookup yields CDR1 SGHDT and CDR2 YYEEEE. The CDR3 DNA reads TGTGCCAGCAGCTCAGGGGGTTACGAGCAGTACTTC. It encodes CASSSGGYEQYF.

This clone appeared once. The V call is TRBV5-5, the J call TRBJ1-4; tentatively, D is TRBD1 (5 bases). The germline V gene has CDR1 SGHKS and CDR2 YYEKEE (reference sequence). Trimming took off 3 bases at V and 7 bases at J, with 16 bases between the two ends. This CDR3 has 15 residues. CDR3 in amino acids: CASSSPGQGGEKLFF. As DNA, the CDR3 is TGTGCCAGCAGCTCCCCGGGGCAGGGAGGTGAAAAACTGTTTTTT.

In DNA form, the CDR3 reads TGTGCCAGCAGCTTCGGCTCTGGAAACACCATATATTTT. The encoded protein is CASSFGSGNTIYF. The rearrangement joins TRBV5-6 to TRBJ1-3, with no clear D. Trimming pared 2 bases from V and 0 bases from J, leaving 3 bases between. CDR1 is SGHDT and CDR2 is YYEEEE in the germline V gene. The CDR3 is 13 amino acids.

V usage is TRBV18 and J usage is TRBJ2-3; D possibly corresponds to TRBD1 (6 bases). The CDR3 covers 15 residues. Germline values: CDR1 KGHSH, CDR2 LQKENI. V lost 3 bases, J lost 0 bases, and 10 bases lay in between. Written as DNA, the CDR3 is TGTGCCAGCTCACCTGATCAGGGGAGCACAGATACGCAGTATTTT. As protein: CASSPDQGSTDTQYF.

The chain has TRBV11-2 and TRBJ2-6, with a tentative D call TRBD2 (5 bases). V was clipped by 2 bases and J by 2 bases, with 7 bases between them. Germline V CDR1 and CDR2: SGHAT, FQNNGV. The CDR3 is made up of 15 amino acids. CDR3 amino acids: CASSLIGTGANVLTF. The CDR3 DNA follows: TGTGCCAGCAGCTTAATCGGGACTGGGGCCAACGTCCTGACTTTC.